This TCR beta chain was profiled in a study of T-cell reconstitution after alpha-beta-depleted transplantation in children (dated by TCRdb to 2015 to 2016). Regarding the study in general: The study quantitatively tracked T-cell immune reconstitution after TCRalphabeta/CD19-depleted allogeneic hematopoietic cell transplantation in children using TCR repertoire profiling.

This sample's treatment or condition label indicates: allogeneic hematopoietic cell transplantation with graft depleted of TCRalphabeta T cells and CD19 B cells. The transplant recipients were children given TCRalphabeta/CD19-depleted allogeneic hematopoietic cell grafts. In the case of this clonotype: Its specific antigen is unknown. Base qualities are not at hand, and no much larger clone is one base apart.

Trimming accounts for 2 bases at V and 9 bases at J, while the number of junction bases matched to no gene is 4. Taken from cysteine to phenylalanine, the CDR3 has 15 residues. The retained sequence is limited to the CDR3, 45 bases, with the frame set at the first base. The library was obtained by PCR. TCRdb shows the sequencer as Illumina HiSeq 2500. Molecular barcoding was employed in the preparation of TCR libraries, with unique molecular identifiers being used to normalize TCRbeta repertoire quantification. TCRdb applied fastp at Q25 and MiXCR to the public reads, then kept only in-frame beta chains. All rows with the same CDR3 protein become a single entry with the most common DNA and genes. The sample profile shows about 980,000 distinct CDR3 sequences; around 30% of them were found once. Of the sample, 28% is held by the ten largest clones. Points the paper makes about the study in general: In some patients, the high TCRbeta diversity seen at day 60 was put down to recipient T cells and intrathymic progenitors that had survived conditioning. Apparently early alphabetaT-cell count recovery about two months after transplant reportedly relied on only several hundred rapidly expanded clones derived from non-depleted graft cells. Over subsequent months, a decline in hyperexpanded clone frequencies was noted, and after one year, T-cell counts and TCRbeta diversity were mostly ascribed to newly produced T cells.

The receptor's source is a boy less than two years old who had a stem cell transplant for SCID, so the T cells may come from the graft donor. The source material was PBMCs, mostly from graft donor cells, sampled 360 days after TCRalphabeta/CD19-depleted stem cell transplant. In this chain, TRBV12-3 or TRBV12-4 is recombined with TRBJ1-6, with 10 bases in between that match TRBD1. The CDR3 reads CASSLSDRGGSPLHF. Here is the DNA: TGTGCCAGCAGTTTATCGGACAGGGGGGGTTCACCCCTCCACTTT.